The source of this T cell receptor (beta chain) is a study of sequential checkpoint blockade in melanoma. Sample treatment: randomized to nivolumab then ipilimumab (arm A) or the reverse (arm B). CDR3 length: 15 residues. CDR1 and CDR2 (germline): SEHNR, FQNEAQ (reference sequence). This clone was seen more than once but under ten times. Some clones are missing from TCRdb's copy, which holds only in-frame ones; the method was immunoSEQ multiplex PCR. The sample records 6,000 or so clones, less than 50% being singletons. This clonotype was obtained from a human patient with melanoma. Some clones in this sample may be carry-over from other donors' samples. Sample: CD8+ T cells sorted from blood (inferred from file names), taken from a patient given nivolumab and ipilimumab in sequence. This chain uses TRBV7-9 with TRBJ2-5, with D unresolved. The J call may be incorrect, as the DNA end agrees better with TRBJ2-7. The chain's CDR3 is CASSFSPPPSYEQYF. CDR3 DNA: TGTGCCAGCAGCTTTTCTCCCCCACCGTCCTACGAGCAGTACTTC.